The 19 T cell receptor beta chains in this list originate from one sample, sequenced in a study of identical twins. TCRdb analysed the 5' RACE reads with MiXCR anew, one entry per CDR3 protein. Seen here are about 530,000 distinct CDR3 sequences, under 25% observed once, and the top ten hold 0.4% to 0.6%. These data were likewise used in another study, on yellow fever vaccine responses in identical twins.

The specimen was CD4+ T cells sorted from blood. Receptors originate from a woman aged 18-30 years in good health.

The V and J genes are TRBV7-6 and TRBJ2-5; 7 bases are shared with TRBD2. The junction had 21 bases not matched to a gene; V was cut back by 5 bases and J by 9 bases. Germline CDR1 is SGHVS and CDR2 is FNYEAQ. There are 17 residues in the CDR3. In DNA form, the CDR3 reads TGTGCCAGCAGCCCTTCCGTGAGCGGGATGGGGGAATTGGCCCAGTACTTC. Residues: CASSPSVSGMGELAQYF.

The chain links TRBV20-1 to TRBJ2-2; 7 bases match TRBD2. Per the germline V gene, CDR1 is DFQATT and CDR2 is SNEGSKA (reference sequence). After removal of 0 bases from V and 5 bases from J, the junction contained 15 bases not matched to a gene. The CDR3 runs to 18 residues. CDR3 nucleotides: TGCAGTGCTAGAGATCAGGGAAAGCGGGAAGGGCTTACCGGGGAGCTGTTTTTT. This encodes CSARDQGKREGLTGELFF.

The rearrangement links TRBV27 to TRBJ2-5; 7 bases align to TRBD2. CDR3 length equals 13 residues. V shed 3 bases and J 7 bases; nucleotides not matched to a gene: 5. CDR1 MNHEY and CDR2 SMNVEV come from the germline V gene (reference sequence). In DNA, the CDR3 is TGTGCCAGCAGTTTGAACGGCGGGGGGACCCAGTACTTC. Its protein product is CASSLNGGGTQYF.

The chain carries TRBV12-3 or TRBV12-4 and TRBJ2-7, with D possibly being TRBD2 (6 bases). The CDR3 runs to 18 residues. V lost 5 bases and J lost 6, with 29 bases in between. The CDR3 here is CASSRAPLAITKFSEQYF. The CDR3 coding sequence is TGTGCCAGCAGTCGCGCCCCCCTAGCGATTACTAAATTCAGCGAGCAGTACTTC.

This chain links TRBV5-1 with TRBJ2-3; D is unresolved. V was clipped by 3 bases and J by 1 base, with 9 bases between them. The CDR3 extends over 14 amino acids. Germline CDR1 reads SGHRS; CDR2 reads YFSETQ. CDR3 amino acids: CASSSIVGTDTQYF. The CDR3, as DNA: TGCGCCAGCAGCTCCATAGTGGGCACAGATACGCAGTATTTT.

This clonotype came up a few times. The chain joins TRBV6-1 to TRBJ1-1, with TRBD1 identical over 7 bases. The CDR3 extends over 17 amino acids. Trimming cost V 1 base and J 0 bases; bases outside gene matches: 8. Per germline, CDR1 MNHNS and CDR2 SASEGT. CDR3 DNA: TGTGCCAGCAGTGAAGGACCGGCAGGGGGGTTGAACACTGAAGCTTTCTTT. Amino acids: CASSEGPAGGLNTEAFF.

This rearrangement joins TRBV6-2 or TRBV6-3 to TRBJ1-1, with 8 bases aligning to TRBD1. The CDR3 contains 15 residues. Germline V gene sequence: CDR1 MNHEY, CDR2 SVGEGT. V shed 4 bases and J 5 bases; nucleotides not matched to a gene: 9. The CDR3 DNA is TGTGCCAGCAGTTCCCCGTGGACAGGGAGAACTGAAGCTTTCTTT. Translating gives CASSSPWTGRTEAFF.

In this sample, this clonotype turned up a few times. V gene TRBV12-3 or TRBV12-4 combines with J gene TRBJ2-1, with TRBD2 as a possible D gene (5 bases). This CDR3 contains 13 residues. Trimming stripped 10 bases from V and 3 bases from J, with 13 bases between. The CDR3 nucleotides read TGTGCCACCTCGGGAAGCGGCTACAATGAGCAGTTCTTC. Its translation: CATSGSGYNEQFF.

The CDR3 spells CASSSLTGGITDTQYF. CDR3 nucleotides: TGCGCCAGCAGCTCCCTGACAGGAGGGATCACAGATACGCAGTATTTT. The J gene is TRBJ2-3, the V gene TRBV5-1; tentatively, D is TRBD1 or TRBD2 (6 bases each). V gave up 3 bases and J gave up 2 bases, with 16 bases separating them. The CDR3 is made up of 16 amino acids. CDR1 is SGHRS, CDR2 YFSETQ, per germline.

The rearrangement links TRBV4-1 to TRBJ1-3; D is uncertain. This CDR3 comprises 17 residues. Trimming removed 0 bases from V and 2 bases from J, with 14 bases in between. CDR1 is MGHRA and CDR2 is YSYEKL in the germline V gene. The CDR3 spells CASSQDPSSGAGNTIYF. The DNA of the CDR3 is TGCGCCAGCAGCCAAGACCCCAGTTCCGGGGCTGGAAACACCATATATTTT.

The rearrangement uses TRBV20-1 and TRBJ2-2; TRBD2 matches 15 bases. CDR3 length: 16 residues. The germline gives CDR1 DFQATT, CDR2 SNEGSKA (reference sequence). The trim removed 6 bases at V and 6 bases at J, leaving 8 bases unmatched. In DNA form, the CDR3 reads TGCAGTGCCATCGGGACTAGCGGGAGGTTCGCCGGGGAGCTGTTTTTT. Its translation is CSAIGTSGRFAGELFF.

The V call is TRBV29-1, the J call TRBJ2-1, with TRBD1 as a possible D gene (6 bases). The CDR3 has 17 amino acids. V lost 6 bases and J lost 2, with 23 bases in between. Germline loops: CDR1 SQVTM, CDR2 ANQGSEA. In DNA, the CDR3 is TGCAGCGTAAAAACTACAGGGACCTACTACACCTACAATGAGCAGTTCTTC. Its translation is CSVKTTGTYYTYNEQFF.

A few counts support this clonotype. The V call is TRBV7-2, the J call TRBJ2-6; D may be TRBD2 (5 bases). Germline V CDR1 and CDR2: SGHTA, FQGNSA. The CDR3 has 18 residues. V shed 3 bases and J shed 0 bases, with 15 bases lying between them. CDR3 in amino acids: CASSFSGARSSGANVLTF. DNA for the CDR3: TGTGCCAGCAGCTTCAGCGGTGCGCGGAGCTCTGGGGCCAACGTCCTGACTTTC.

V gene TRBV3-1 combines with J gene TRBJ1-1; D remains unclear. The CDR3 is 14 amino acids. Between the trimmed V and J ends, which lost 7 bases and 0 bases, there was a span of 12 bases. Germline assignment: CDR1 LGHDT and CDR2 YNNKEL (reference sequence). The CDR3 is CASTPQGLNTEAFF. The CDR3 coding sequence is TGTGCCAGCACCCCACAAGGATTGAACACTGAAGCTTTCTTT.

This chain joins TRBV11-3 and TRBJ2-5; 7 bases align to TRBD2. The germline V gene encodes CDR1 SGHNT and CDR2 YENEEA. J was trimmed by 1 base and V by 7 bases; bases with no gene match: 9. CDR3 length equals 15 residues. Here the CDR3 reads CASTVSSGFQETQYF. The CDR3 bases are TGTGCCAGCACAGTGTCTAGCGGTTTCCAAGAGACCCAGTACTTC.

This chain uses TRBV6-1 with TRBJ2-7; 10 positions match TRBD1. Germline assignment: CDR1 MNHNS and CDR2 SASEGT. The CDR3 is made up of 14 amino acids. The V and J ends lost 6 bases and 5 bases, in that order; junction bases with no gene match: 7. The CDR3: CASRLTGGSNEQYF. CDR3 nucleotide sequence: TGTGCCAGCAGATTGACAGGGGGCTCGAACGAGCAGTACTTC.

The rearrangement uses TRBV20-1 and TRBJ2-7; 8 bases fit TRBD2. The CDR3 runs to 16 residues. The germline V gene has CDR1 DFQATT and CDR2 SNEGSKA (reference sequence). V shed 1 base and J 2 bases; nucleotides not matched to a gene: 10. For the CDR3, the DNA is TGCAGTGCTAGAGGAGGGCCAGGAGCGGGGGCCTACGAGCAGTACTTC. It yields the protein CSARGGPGAGAYEQYF.

The V gene is TRBV18, the J gene TRBJ2-7; TRBD2 agrees at 10 bases. This CDR3 comprises 17 residues. V lost 1 base, J lost 5 bases, and 11 bases stayed unmatched. Per the germline V gene, CDR1 is KGHSH and CDR2 is LQKENI. The DNA for the CDR3 is TGTGCCAGCTCACCACTCCATTCCGGGACTAGCGTAAACGAGCAGTACTTC. This gives the protein CASSPLHSGTSVNEQYF.

The chain recombines TRBV28 with TRBJ2-7; the D gene is possibly TRBD2 (6 bases). The V gene lost 5 bases and the J gene lost 0 bases, with 17 bases spanning the gap. CDR3 size: 16 residues. Germline CDR1 MDHEN, CDR2 SYDVKM. The CDR3 coding sequence is TGTGCCAGCAGTATTTCTAGCGCCCGGAGCTCCTACGAGCAGTACTTC. Translating gives CASSISSARSSYEQYF.